These T cell receptor beta chains were read from a single sample in a study of control samples from healthy donors and cancer patients. TCRdb's copy holds only in-frame clones and misses some; the assay was immunoSEQ multiplex PCR. The top ten clones hold roughly 15% of a sample with roughly 160,000 clones, roughly 94% of them seen once. The material sequenced was PBMCs. Source of these receptors: a man in his sixties with colorectal cancer. Both conserved end residues are part of each CDR3. A D gene is named only where the DNA matches it firmly. Some rows mark clone size as missing; the rest say once, few, many or name a class of expanded clone.

size | J | D | V | CDR3 | DNA
NA | TRBJ1-2 | NA | TRBV29-1 | CTVEEGTAAYGYTF | TGCACCGTTGAGGAAGGAACCGCAGCATATGGCTACACCTTC
NA | TRBJ2-5 | TRBD1 | TRBV18 | CASSPTGGQETQYF | TGTGCCAGCTCACCAACAGGGGGCCAAGAGACCCAGTACTTC
NA | TRBJ1-2 | TRBD1 | TRBV4-1 | CASSQVGRGQGYTF | TGCGCCAGCAGCCAAGTTGGCAGGGGGCAAGGCTACACCTTC
NA | TRBJ2-1 | TRBD2 | TRBV27 | CASSSPGPGTSGENEQFF | TGTGCCAGCAGTTCGCCCGGCCCCGGGACTAGCGGGGAAAATGAGCAGTTCTTC
NA | TRBJ1-2 | NA | TRBV6-2/TRBV6-3 | CASSNSDGLYGYTF | TGTGCCAGCAGTAACTCGGACGGGCTTTATGGCTACACCTTC
once | TRBJ2-7 | NA | TRBV28 | CASIPGQSSYEQYF | TGTGCCAGCATTCCGGGACAAAGCTCCTACGAGCAGTACTTC
NA | TRBJ2-7 | NA | TRBV12-3/TRBV12-4 | CASSLGRAYEQYF | TGTGCCAGCAGTTTGGGCAGGGCCTACGAGCAGTACTTC
few | TRBJ1-2 | NA | TRBV6-2/TRBV6-3 | CASSYSGRSNYGYTF | TGTGCCAGCAGTTACTCGGGGCGGAGCAACTATGGCTACACCTTC
once | TRBJ1-3 | NA | TRBV11-2 | CATLGLGNTIYF | TGTGCCACCTTGGGGCTTGGAAACACCATATATTTT
NA | TRBJ1-1 | TRBD1 | TRBV9 | CASSRQGWTEAFF | TGTGCCAGCAGCCGACAGGGATGGACTGAAGCTTTCTTT
NA | TRBJ2-7 | NA | TRBV3-1/TRBV3-2 | CASSQGTGPYEQYF | TGTGCCAGCAGCCAAGGAACGGGGCCCTACGAGCAGTACTTC
NA | TRBJ1-2 | TRBD1 | TRBV19 | CASSIRDRGRFGYTF | TGTGCCAGTAGTATCCGGGACAGGGGGCGATTTGGCTACACCTTC
NA | TRBJ1-1 | NA | TRBV2 | CASSGQGGTEAFF | TGTGCCAGCAGTGGGCAGGGAGGTACTGAAGCTTTCTTT
NA | TRBJ2-5 | TRBD2 | TRBV7-9 | CASSLERGALETQYF | TGTGCCAGCAGCTTAGAGCGGGGGGCCTTAGAGACCCAGTACTTC
few | TRBJ1-6 | NA | TRBV7-8 | CASSPRTAVDRGPLHF | TGTGCCAGCAGCCCCAGGACAGCCGTTGATAGGGGTCCCCTCCACTTT
few | TRBJ1-5 | TRBD1 | TRBV28 | CASSFGDRGWDQPQHF | TGTGCCAGCAGTTTTGGTGACAGGGGTTGGGATCAGCCCCAGCATTTT
NA | TRBJ2-1 | NA | TRBV12-3/TRBV12-4 | CASSVPGVEQFF | TGTGCCAGCAGTGTTCCGGGCGTTGAGCAGTTCTTC
NA | TRBJ2-4 | NA | TRBV27 | CASSFRVGDIQYF | TGTGCCAGCAGTTTCAGGGTGGGGGACATTCAGTACTTC
once | TRBJ2-7 | TRBD2 | TRBV7-9 | CASSLGLAGDEQYF | TGTGCCAGCAGCTTGGGACTAGCGGGGGACGAGCAGTACTTC
NA | TRBJ1-2 | NA | TRBV7-2 | CASSLAEVSYGYTF | TGTGCCAGCAGCTTAGCGGAGGTCAGCTATGGCTACACCTTC
NA | TRBJ1-2 | TRBD1 | TRBV9 | CASSPTQTGSRGYTF | TGTGCCAGCAGCCCGACGCAGACAGGGTCTAGGGGCTACACCTTC
few | TRBJ2-7 | NA | TRBV7-2 | CASSRQDGSYEQYF | TGTGCCAGCAGTCGACAGGATGGCTCCTACGAGCAGTACTTC
NA | TRBJ2-1 | NA | TRBV6-5 | CASSYSTGPVSNEQFF | TGTGCCAGCAGTTACTCGACCGGACCGGTCTCCAATGAGCAGTTCTTC
once | TRBJ1-2 | NA | TRBV5-4 | CASSLNEDTLNYGYTF | TGTGCCAGCAGCTTGAATGAGGACACCCTTAACTATGGCTACACCTTC
NA | TRBJ2-3 | TRBD1 | TRBV5-1 | CASSLDREGDTQYF | TGCGCCAGCAGCTTAGACAGGGAAGGAGATACGCAGTATTTT
NA | TRBJ1-2 | NA | TRBV5-8 | CASSTWTGVYGYTF | TGTGCCAGCAGCACATGGACGGGGGTCTATGGCTACACCTTC
NA | TRBJ1-1 | NA | TRBV6-9 | CASSSWPGGTEAFF | TGTGCCAGCAGTTCTTGGCCGGGAGGCACTGAAGCTTTCTTT
NA | TRBJ2-7 | TRBD2 | TRBV7-8 | CASSLQGGPYEQYF | TGTGCCAGCAGCCTCCAGGGAGGGCCCTACGAGCAGTACTTC
NA | TRBJ2-7 | TRBD1 | TRBV5-1 | CASSSGTGTYEQYF | TGCGCCAGCAGCTCCGGGACAGGGACCTACGAGCAGTACTTC
once | TRBJ1-1 | NA | TRBV5-1 | CASSQNGPMNTEAFF | TGCGCCAGCAGCCAGAATGGACCGATGAACACTGAAGCTTTCTTT
NA | TRBJ1-1 | NA | TRBV9 | CASSPQTLNTEAFF | TGTGCCAGCAGCCCTCAAACACTGAACACTGAAGCTTTCTTT
NA | TRBJ2-5 | NA | TRBV29-1 | CSVQRTWNVETQYF | TGCAGCGTTCAAAGGACTTGGAACGTTGAGACCCAGTACTTC
NA | TRBJ1-5 | NA | TRBV10-3 | CAISEQNQYQPQHF | TGTGCCATCAGTGAACAGAACCAATATCAGCCCCAGCATTTT
NA | TRBJ1-6 | NA | TRBV5-1 | CASSLMRGDSSSYNSPLHF | TGCGCCAGCAGCTTGATGAGGGGGGACTCAAGCTCCTATAATTCACCCCTCCACTTT
once | TRBJ2-2 | TRBD2 | TRBV19 | CASSINRGLAGPQNTGELFF | TGTGCCAGTAGTATTAATAGGGGTCTAGCGGGGCCGCAAAACACCGGGGAGCTGTTTTTT
NA | TRBJ1-2 | NA | TRBV30 | CAWGTSGYTF | TGTGCCTGGGGGACTTCTGGCTACACCTTC
NA | TRBJ2-7 | NA | TRBV10-3 | CAISWDTHTQQYF | TGTGCCATAAGTTGGGACACTCATACCCAGCAGTACTTC
NA | TRBJ2-5 | TRBD2 | TRBV10-3 | CATLGERGLPTQYF | TGTGCCACCCTGGGGGAGCGGGGCCTGCCGACCCAGTACTTC
NA | TRBJ2-1 | NA | TRBV11-3 | CASSFRAAGANSYNEQFF | TGTGCCAGCAGCTTCCGGGCTGCGGGGGCCAACTCCTACAATGAGCAGTTCTTC
NA | TRBJ2-1 | NA | TRBV9 | CASSGTSSNEQFF | TGTGCCAGCAGCGGCACTAGTTCCAATGAGCAGTTCTTC
NA | TRBJ2-1 | NA | TRBV28 | CASSAPGGTTYNEQFF | TGTGCCAGCAGTGCGCCCGGCGGAACAACGTACAATGAGCAGTTCTTC
NA | TRBJ1-5 | NA | TRBV19 | CASSLNSNQPQHF | TGTGCCAGTAGTTTGAATAGCAATCAGCCCCAGCATTTT
NA | TRBJ1-1 | TRBD1 | TRBV27 | CASSSVGQGPTEAFF | TGTGCCAGCAGTTCTGTGGGACAGGGGCCCACTGAAGCTTTCTTT
NA | TRBJ2-7 | TRBD1 | TRBV5-1 | CASSLANLNTGGSSYEQYF | TGCGCCAGCAGCTTGGCCAACCTCAACACAGGGGGCAGTTCCTACGAGCAGTACTTC
NA | TRBJ2-2 | NA | TRBV19 | CASSPLTENTGELFF | TGTGCCAGTAGTCCGTTGACAGAGAACACCGGGGAGCTGTTTTTT
NA | TRBJ2-3 | TRBD2 | TRBV19 | CASAGTSGLDTQYF | TGTGCCAGTGCCGGGACTAGTGGTTTAGATACGCAGTATTTT
NA | TRBJ1-1 | NA | TRBV28 | CASKQWQGEAFF | TGTGCCAGCAAACAGTGGCAGGGTGAAGCTTTCTTT